One TCR beta chain is described in this entry. Its antigen is not identified. The source of the sample is a study of shared clonotypes between healthy human individuals. Per the original data handling: Quality scores were absent from the junction-only immunoSEQ sequences, so filtering differed. The data were produced by immunoSEQ multiplex PCR, yet TCRdb's version contains in-frame clones alone and is incomplete. That table is the source of V, J and clone size, and D and trimming were worked out from the DNA. This sample yields 2,500,000 or so clones, of which 85% to 95% are seen a single time; around 0.38% belongs to the top ten. Nashville, Tennessee was home to all donors, each a Caucasian adult. General study findings and limits: An expected dependence of interdonor clonotype sharing on sequencing depth was noted. Researchers found naive subsets generally carried larger estimated richness than memory subsets.

Sample: naive CD4+ T cells from PBMCs. The subset denotes: CD45RA+ positively selected. The clonotype was recovered from a man between 18 and 29 years old in good health. Some clones in this sample may be carry-over from other donors' samples.

CDR3 in amino acids: CASSYRTSGNYNEQFF. CDR3 sequence (DNA): TGTGCCAGCAGCTACAGGACTAGCGGGAACTACAATGAGCAGTTCTTC. The chain uses TRBV7-2 and TRBJ2-1, with 12 bases matching TRBD2. CDR3 length: 16 amino acids. V was clipped by 4 bases and J by 3 bases; unmatched bases: 4. Per germline, CDR1 SGHTA and CDR2 FQGNSA.